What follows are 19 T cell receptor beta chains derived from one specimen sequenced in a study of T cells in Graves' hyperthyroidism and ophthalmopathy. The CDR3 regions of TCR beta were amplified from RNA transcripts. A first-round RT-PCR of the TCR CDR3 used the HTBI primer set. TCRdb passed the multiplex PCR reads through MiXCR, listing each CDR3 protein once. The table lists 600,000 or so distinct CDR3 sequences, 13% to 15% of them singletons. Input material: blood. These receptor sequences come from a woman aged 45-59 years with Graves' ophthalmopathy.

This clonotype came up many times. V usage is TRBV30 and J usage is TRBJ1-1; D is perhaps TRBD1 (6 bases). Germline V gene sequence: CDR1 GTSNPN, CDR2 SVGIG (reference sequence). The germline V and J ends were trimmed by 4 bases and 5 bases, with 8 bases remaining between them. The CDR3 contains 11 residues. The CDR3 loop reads CAWTGVTEAFF. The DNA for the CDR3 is TGTGCCTGGACAGGGGTAACTGAAGCTTTCTTT.

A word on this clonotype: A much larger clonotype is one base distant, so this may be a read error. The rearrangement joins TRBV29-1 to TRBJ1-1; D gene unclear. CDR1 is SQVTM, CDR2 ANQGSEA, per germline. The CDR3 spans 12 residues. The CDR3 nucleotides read TGCAACGTTGAAGGCCTAAACACTGAAGCTTTCTTT. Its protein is CNVEGLNTEAFF.

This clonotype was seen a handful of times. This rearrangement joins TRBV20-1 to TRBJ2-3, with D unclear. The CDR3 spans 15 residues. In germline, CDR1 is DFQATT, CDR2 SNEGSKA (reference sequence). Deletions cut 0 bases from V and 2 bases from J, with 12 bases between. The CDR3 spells CSARDPARNTDTQYF. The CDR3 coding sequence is TGCAGTGCTAGAGATCCCGCCAGAAACACAGATACGCAGTATTTT.

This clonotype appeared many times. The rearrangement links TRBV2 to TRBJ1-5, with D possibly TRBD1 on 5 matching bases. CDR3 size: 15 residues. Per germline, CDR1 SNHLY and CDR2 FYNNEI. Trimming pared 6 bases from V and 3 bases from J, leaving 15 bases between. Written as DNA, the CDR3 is TGTGCCAGCAGGACGGACATTGGGATCAATCAGCCCCAGCATTTT. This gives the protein CASRTDIGINQPQHF. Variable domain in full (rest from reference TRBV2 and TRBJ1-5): EPEVTQTPSHQVTQMGQEVILRCVPISNHLYFYWYRQILGQKVEFLVSFYNNEISEKSEIFDDQFSVERPDGSNFTLKIRSTKLEDSAMYFCASRTDIGINQPQHFGDGTRLSIL.

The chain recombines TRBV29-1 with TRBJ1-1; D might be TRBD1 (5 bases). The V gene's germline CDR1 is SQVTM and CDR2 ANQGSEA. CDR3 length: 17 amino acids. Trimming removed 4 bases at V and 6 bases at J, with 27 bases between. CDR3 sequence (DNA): TGCAGCGTTGTAGGGGTTGGCCAAAGTGGCACGACTGCTGAAGCTTTCTTT. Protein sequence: CSVVGVGQSGTTAEAFF.

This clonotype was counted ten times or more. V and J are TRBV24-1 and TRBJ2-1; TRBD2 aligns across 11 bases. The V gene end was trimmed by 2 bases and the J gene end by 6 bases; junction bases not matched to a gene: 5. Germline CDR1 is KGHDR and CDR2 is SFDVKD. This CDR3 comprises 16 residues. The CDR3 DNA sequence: TGTGCCACCAGTGATTCACTAGCGGGAGTAGGCAATGAGCAGTTCTTC. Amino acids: CATSDSLAGVGNEQFF.

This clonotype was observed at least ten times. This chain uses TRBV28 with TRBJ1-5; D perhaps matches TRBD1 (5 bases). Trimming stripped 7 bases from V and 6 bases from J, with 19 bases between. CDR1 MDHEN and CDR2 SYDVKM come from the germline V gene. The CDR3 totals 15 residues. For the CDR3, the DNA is TGTGCCAGCACCCCGGACCCGCCGGGGGGTCAGCCCCAGCATTTT. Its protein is CASTPDPPGGQPQHF.

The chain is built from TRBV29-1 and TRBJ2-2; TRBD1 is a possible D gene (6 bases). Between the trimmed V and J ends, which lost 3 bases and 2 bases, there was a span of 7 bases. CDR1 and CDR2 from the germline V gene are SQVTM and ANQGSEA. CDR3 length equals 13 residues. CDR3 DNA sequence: TGCAGCGTTGACAGGGGTAACACCGGGGAGCTGTTTTTT. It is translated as CSVDRGNTGELFF.

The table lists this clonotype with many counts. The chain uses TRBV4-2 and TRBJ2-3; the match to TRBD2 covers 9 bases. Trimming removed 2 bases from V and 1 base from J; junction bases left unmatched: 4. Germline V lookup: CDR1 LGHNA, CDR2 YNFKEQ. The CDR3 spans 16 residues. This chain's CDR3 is CASSQPAGGGTDTQYF. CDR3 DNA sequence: TGTGCCAGCAGCCAACCAGCGGGAGGAGGCACAGATACGCAGTATTTT.

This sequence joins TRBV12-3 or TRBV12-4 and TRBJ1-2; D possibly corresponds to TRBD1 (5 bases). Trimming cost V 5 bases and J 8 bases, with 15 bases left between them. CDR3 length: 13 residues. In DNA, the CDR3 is TGTGCCAGCAGTCGTTTTCGGGGGTCAGGCTACACCTTC. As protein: CASSRFRGSGYTF.

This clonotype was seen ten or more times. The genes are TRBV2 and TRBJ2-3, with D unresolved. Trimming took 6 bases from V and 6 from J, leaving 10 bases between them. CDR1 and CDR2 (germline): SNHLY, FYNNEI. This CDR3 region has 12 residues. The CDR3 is CASRLDGDTQYF. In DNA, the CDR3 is TGTGCCAGCAGACTCGATGGGGATACGCAGTATTTT. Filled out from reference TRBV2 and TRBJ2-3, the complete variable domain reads EPEVTQTPSHQVTQMGQEVILRCVPISNHLYFYWYRQILGQKVEFLVSFYNNEISEKSEIFDDQFSVERPDGSNFTLKIRSTKLEDSAMYFCASRLDGDTQYFGPGTRLTVL.

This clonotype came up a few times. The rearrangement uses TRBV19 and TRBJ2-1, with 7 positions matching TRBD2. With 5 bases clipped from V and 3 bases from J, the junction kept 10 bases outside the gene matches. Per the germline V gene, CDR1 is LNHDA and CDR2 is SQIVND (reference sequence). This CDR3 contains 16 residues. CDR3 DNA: TGTGCCAGTAGTCTACAAGCGGGACTCAACTACAATGAGCAGTTCTTC. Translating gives CASSLQAGLNYNEQFF.

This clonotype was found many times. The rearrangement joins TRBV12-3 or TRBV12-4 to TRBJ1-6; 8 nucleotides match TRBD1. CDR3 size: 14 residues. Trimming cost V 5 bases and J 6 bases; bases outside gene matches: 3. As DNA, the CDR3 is TGTGCCAGCAGTGGGACAGGAACTAATTCACCCCTCCACTTT. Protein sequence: CASSGTGTNSPLHF.

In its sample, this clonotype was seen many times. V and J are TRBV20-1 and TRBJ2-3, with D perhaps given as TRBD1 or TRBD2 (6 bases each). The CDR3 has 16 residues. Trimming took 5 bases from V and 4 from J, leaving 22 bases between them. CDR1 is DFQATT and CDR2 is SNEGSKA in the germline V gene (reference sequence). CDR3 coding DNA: TGCAGTGCTCAGGGGCGGGCTAGCGCATTGGCAGATACGCAGTATTTT. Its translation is CSAQGRASALADTQYF.

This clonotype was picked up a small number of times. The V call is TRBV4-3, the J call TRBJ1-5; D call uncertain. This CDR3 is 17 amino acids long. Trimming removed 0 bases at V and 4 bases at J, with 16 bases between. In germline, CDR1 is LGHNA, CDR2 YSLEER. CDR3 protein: CASSQDINKGRNQPQHF. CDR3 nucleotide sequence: TGCGCCAGCAGCCAAGATATAAATAAGGGAAGAAATCAGCCCCAGCATTTT.

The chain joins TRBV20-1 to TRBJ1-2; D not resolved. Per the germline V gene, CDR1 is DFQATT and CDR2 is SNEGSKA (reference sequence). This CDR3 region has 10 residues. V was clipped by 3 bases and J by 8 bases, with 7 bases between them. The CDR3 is CSASSSGYTF. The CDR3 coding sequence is TGCAGTGCTAGTTCATCCGGCTACACCTTC.

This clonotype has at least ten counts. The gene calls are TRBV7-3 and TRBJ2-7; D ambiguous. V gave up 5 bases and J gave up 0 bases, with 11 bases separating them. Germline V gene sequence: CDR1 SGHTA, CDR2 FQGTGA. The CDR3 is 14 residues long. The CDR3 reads CASSPGRASYEQYF. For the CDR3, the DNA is TGTGCCAGCAGCCCCGGTCGCGCCTCCTACGAGCAGTACTTC.

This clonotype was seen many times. In DNA form, the CDR3 reads TGTGCCAGCAGCCAGAGCGGGAGGAGTTACAATGAGCAGTTCTTC. Amino acid sequence: CASSQSGRSYNEQFF. The chain is built from TRBV7-3 and TRBJ2-1; TRBD2 matches 9 bases. The V gene's germline CDR1 is SGHTA and CDR2 FQGTGA. J gave up 4 bases and V 5 bases, and 6 bases lay outside the gene matches. The CDR3 has 15 residues.

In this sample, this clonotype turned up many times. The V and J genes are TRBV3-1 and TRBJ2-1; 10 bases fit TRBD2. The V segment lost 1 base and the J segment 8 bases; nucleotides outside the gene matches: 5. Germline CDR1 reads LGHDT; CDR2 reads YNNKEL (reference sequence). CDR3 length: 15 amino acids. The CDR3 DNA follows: TGTGCCAGCAGCCAAGGGCCTAGCGGGAGCGATGAGCAGTTCTTC. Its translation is CASSQGPSGSDEQFF.